The T cell receptor beta chain described here comes from a study of molecular identifiers for immune sequencing clone quantification. Study at large: In replicates, RNA taken from roughly 21,000 or 96,000 naive CD8 cells was divided five ways, and four portions underwent sequencing.

The authors gated naive CD8 T cells as CD8+CD4-CCR7+CD45RA+ for sorting. This clonotype was seen a handful of times. Its target is unknown. V gave up 6 bases and J gave up 10 bases; unmatched junction bases: 3. This CDR3 is built from 11 residues. Broader study findings: Spiked Jurkat TCR RNA originating from one cell could reportedly be identified amid some 920,000 naive cells. Clones above 20 RNA copies held over 97% of effector molecules, under 1% in naive cells.

Each CDR3 protein is one row after TCRdb ran MiXCR on the PCR reads. Of several thousand distinct CDR3 sequences listed, about 30% were seen once; the top ten hold 5% to 5.5%. The material sequenced was naive CD8+ T cells from blood, with Jurkat cell RNA spiked in. Subset defined: FACS-sorted CD8+CD4-CCR7+CD45RA+ naive T cells. The sequence came from a human donor in good health. Some libraries in this study had Jurkat cell RNA spiked in. The V gene is TRBV12-3 or TRBV12-4, the J gene TRBJ2-3, with 8 nucleotides matching TRBD1. This chain's CDR3 is CASRTGAAQYF. The CDR3 DNA reads TGTGCCAGCAGGACAGGGGCGGCGCAGTATTTT.